The rows below give T cell receptor beta chains drawn from one sample of a study of shared T cell receptors in the human thymus. The repertoire was sequenced with immunoSEQ multiplex PCR; TCRdb's copy has only in-frame clones and lacks some. The sample has some 700,000 clones, roughly 88% seen once. The sample was also linked to a second study, of human thymus T cells.

The sequenced material came from thymocytes. The receptors here all came from a girl in the first two years of life with a congenital heart defect. Each CDR3 is given with its conserved first and last residue. The order of the fields is J gene, clone size, V gene, D gene, CDR3 DNA, CDR3 protein. D genes are given only for firm matches. A row's size may be missing; if present it is once, few, many or a size class.

j_call: TRBJ1-1
clone_size: -
v_call: TRBV19
d_call: -
cdr3_nt: TGTGCCAGTAGTATCAGGACCCTCGAAGGGGGCACTGAAGCTTTCTTT
cdr3_aa: CASSIRTLEGGTEAFF

j_call: TRBJ1-2
clone_size: -
v_call: TRBV19
d_call: TRBD1
cdr3_nt: TGTGCCAGCCAAACCCCAGGGGGCTATGGCTACACCTTC
cdr3_aa: CASQTPGGYGYTF

j_call: TRBJ1-1
clone_size: -
v_call: TRBV18
d_call: -
cdr3_nt: TGTGCCAGCTCACCAAGGGGCGCCACTGAAGCTTTCTTT
cdr3_aa: CASSPRGATEAFF

j_call: TRBJ1-1
clone_size: -
v_call: TRBV14
d_call: -
cdr3_nt: TGTGCCAGCAGTCGCTGGCCCTCCGAGGTGAATATCCCTGAAGCTTTCTTT
cdr3_aa: CASSRWPSEVNIPEAFF

j_call: TRBJ2-5
clone_size: -
v_call: TRBV15
d_call: TRBD2
cdr3_nt: TGTGCCACCAGCAGAACTGGGGGTAGCGGGGTGGAGACCCAGTACTTC
cdr3_aa: CATSRTGGSGVETQYF

j_call: TRBJ2-1
clone_size: -
v_call: TRBV19
d_call: -
cdr3_nt: TGTGCCAGTAGGAGGGGGGAGGGACCCCTGTACAATGAGCAGTTCTTC
cdr3_aa: CASRRGEGPLYNEQFF

j_call: TRBJ1-2
clone_size: -
v_call: TRBV28
d_call: -
cdr3_nt: TGTGCCAGCAGTTCCGAGGGTTATGGCTACACCTTC
cdr3_aa: CASSSEGYGYTF

j_call: TRBJ2-1
clone_size: -
v_call: TRBV10-3
d_call: TRBD2
cdr3_nt: TGTGCCATCAGTGAGTCAGGGTCTAGCGGGGGGGTCGGTCAGTTCTTC
cdr3_aa: CAISESGSSGGVGQFF

j_call: TRBJ2-5
clone_size: -
v_call: TRBV7-8
d_call: TRBD2
cdr3_nt: TGTGCCAGCACCGGACTAGCCCCCCCAAGTTTGTCGGAGACCCAGTACTTC
cdr3_aa: CASTGLAPPSLSETQYF

j_call: TRBJ1-1
clone_size: -
v_call: TRBV9
d_call: TRBD1
cdr3_nt: TGTGCCAGCAGCCCCGGGGCAGGGGGCGCGATCTTT
cdr3_aa: CASSPGAGGAIF

j_call: TRBJ2-7
clone_size: -
v_call: TRBV27
d_call: -
cdr3_nt: TGTGCCAGCAGCGCCTTCTGGCCCTACGAGCAGTACTTC
cdr3_aa: CASSAFWPYEQYF

j_call: TRBJ2-2
clone_size: -
v_call: TRBV11-1
d_call: TRBD1
cdr3_nt: TGTGCCAGCAGCCTGGGCAGAGGGACAGTCACCTACGCCGGGGAGCTGTTTTTT
cdr3_aa: CASSLGRGTVTYAGELFF

j_call: TRBJ1-5
clone_size: -
v_call: TRBV6-6
d_call: TRBD1
cdr3_nt: TGTGCCAGCAGCCAAGGGGGACAGATAAGCCAGCCCCAGCATTTT
cdr3_aa: CASSQGGQISQPQHF

j_call: TRBJ1-2
clone_size: -
v_call: TRBV2
d_call: TRBD1
cdr3_nt: TGTGCCAGTTTTATACGGACAGGGGGAAGTGGCTACACCTTC
cdr3_aa: CASFIRTGGSGYTF

j_call: TRBJ2-7
clone_size: -
v_call: TRBV6-1
d_call: TRBD1
cdr3_nt: TGTGCCAGCATCCTACGGGACAGGGGATGCTACGAGCAGTACTTC
cdr3_aa: CASILRDRGCYEQYF

j_call: TRBJ1-2
clone_size: -
v_call: TRBV7-6
d_call: -
cdr3_nt: TGTGCCAGCGCCCTCAACTCCGGGACAACTCAAAACTTCTATGGCTACACCTTC
cdr3_aa: CASALNSGTTQNFYGYTF

j_call: TRBJ2-1
clone_size: -
v_call: TRBV25-1
d_call: TRBD2
cdr3_nt: TGTGCCAGCAAGGGCCGGGGACGGGGGGACTACAATGAGCAGTTCTTC
cdr3_aa: CASKGRGRGDYNEQFF

j_call: TRBJ2-5
clone_size: -
v_call: TRBV11-2
d_call: -
cdr3_nt: TGTGCCAGCAGTAATCACGGGTGGGAAGAGACCCAGTACTTC
cdr3_aa: CASSNHGWEETQYF

j_call: TRBJ1-4
clone_size: -
v_call: TRBV19
d_call: -
cdr3_nt: TGTGCCAGTAGTATAGCAGAGCGGGGTGAAAAACTGTTTTTT
cdr3_aa: CASSIAERGEKLFF

j_call: TRBJ2-5
clone_size: -
v_call: TRBV2
d_call: -
cdr3_nt: TGTGCCAGCAGTGACGGCAGGTTACAAGAGACCCAGTACTTC
cdr3_aa: CASSDGRLQETQYF

j_call: TRBJ2-7
clone_size: -
v_call: TRBV7-9
d_call: TRBD2
cdr3_nt: TGTGCCAGCAGCTCCTACGATCCGACTAGCGGGGGGGGGACCTACGAGCAGTACTTC
cdr3_aa: CASSSYDPTSGGGTYEQYF

j_call: TRBJ1-1
clone_size: -
v_call: TRBV5-1
d_call: -
cdr3_nt: TGCGCCAGCAGCTTGGGCTCGAGAGGGACTGAAGCTTTCTTT
cdr3_aa: CASSLGSRGTEAFF

j_call: TRBJ1-2
clone_size: -
v_call: TRBV14
d_call: TRBD1
cdr3_nt: TGTGCCAGCAGCCAAGACCGCGGGCCAGGGGGTCGCTACACCTTC
cdr3_aa: CASSQDRGPGGRYTF

j_call: TRBJ1-5
clone_size: -
v_call: TRBV4-1
d_call: -
cdr3_nt: TGCGCCAGCAGCCCGGGGAATCAGCCCCAGCATTTT
cdr3_aa: CASSPGNQPQHF

j_call: TRBJ1-5
clone_size: -
v_call: TRBV4-1
d_call: -
cdr3_nt: TGCGCCAGCAGCGACACGGAACAGCATTTT
cdr3_aa: CASSDTEQHF

j_call: TRBJ1-3
clone_size: -
v_call: TRBV6-5
d_call: -
cdr3_nt: TGTGCCAGCAGTTGGAGTGGGGCCCACGGAAACACCATATATTTT
cdr3_aa: CASSWSGAHGNTIYF

j_call: TRBJ1-6
clone_size: -
v_call: TRBV19
d_call: -
cdr3_nt: TGTGCCAGTAGCGGGGGGCCCTATAATTCACCCCTCCACTTT
cdr3_aa: CASSGGPYNSPLHF

j_call: TRBJ2-7
clone_size: -
v_call: TRBV27
d_call: -
cdr3_nt: TGTGCCAGCAGTGTCTCTAGCACCGTAAGCTCCTACGAGCAGTACTTC
cdr3_aa: CASSVSSTVSSYEQYF

j_call: TRBJ2-1
clone_size: few
v_call: TRBV28
d_call: -
cdr3_nt: TGTGCCAGCAAGTACAGGGATAAGGAGAACCCTGGTGAGCAGTTCTTC
cdr3_aa: CASKYRDKENPGEQFF

j_call: TRBJ2-1
clone_size: -
v_call: TRBV4-3
d_call: TRBD2
cdr3_nt: TGCGCCAGCAGCCAAAAGACTAGCGGCAGTAGCAATGAGCAGTTCTTC
cdr3_aa: CASSQKTSGSSNEQFF

j_call: TRBJ1-6
clone_size: -
v_call: TRBV15
d_call: -
cdr3_nt: TGTGCCACCAGCAGAGATAGTATTGTTCGGGGGGGACGGTCCTATAATTCACCCCTCCACTTT
cdr3_aa: CATSRDSIVRGGRSYNSPLHF

j_call: TRBJ1-3
clone_size: -
v_call: TRBV2
d_call: TRBD1
cdr3_nt: TGTGCCAGCAGTCCGCCTCCGGGACAGGGGTATTCGGGAAACACCATATATTTT
cdr3_aa: CASSPPPGQGYSGNTIYF